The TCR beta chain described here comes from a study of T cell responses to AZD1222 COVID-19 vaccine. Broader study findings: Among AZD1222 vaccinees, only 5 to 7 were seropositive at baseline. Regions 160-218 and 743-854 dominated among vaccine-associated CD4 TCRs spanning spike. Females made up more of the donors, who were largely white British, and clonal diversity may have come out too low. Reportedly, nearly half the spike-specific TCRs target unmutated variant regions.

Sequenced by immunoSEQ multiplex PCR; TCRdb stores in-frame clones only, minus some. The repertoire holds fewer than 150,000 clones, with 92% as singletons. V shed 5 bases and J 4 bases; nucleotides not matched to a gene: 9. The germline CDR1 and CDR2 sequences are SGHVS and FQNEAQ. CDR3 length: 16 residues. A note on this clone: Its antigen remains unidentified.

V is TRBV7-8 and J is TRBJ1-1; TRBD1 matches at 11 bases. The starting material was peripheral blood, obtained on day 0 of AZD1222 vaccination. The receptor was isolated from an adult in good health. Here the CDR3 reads CASSLNSDRGRTEAFF. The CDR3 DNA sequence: TGTGCCAGCAGCCTAAACTCGGACAGGGGGCGCACTGAAGCTTTCTTT.